The sequence of this T cell receptor beta chain was determined in a study of siplizumab effects on memory and regulatory T cells. Germline CDR1 SGHAT, CDR2 FQNNGV. The CDR3 loop spans 15 amino acids. Unmatched junction bases numbered 10, after V lost 4 bases and J lost 5 bases. This clone appeared a single time. Clones were sequenced by immunoSEQ multiplex PCR, and TCRdb holds only the in-frame ones, with some missing. The sample carries about 97,000 clones, roughly nine tenths recorded once. The sequencing sample was made of CD4+ T cells sorted from blood. The source is a human donor in good health. The V call is TRBV11-2, the J call TRBJ2-5, with 7 nucleotides matching TRBD2. CDR3 amino acids: CASSSGRAVSETQYF. CDR3 DNA sequence: TGTGCCAGCAGCTCTGGGAGGGCCGTATCGGAGACCCAGTACTTC. Combining the CDR3 with reference TRBV11-2 and TRBJ2-5 gives the whole variable domain EAGVAQSPRYKIIEKRQSVAFWCNPISGHATLYWYQQILGQGPKLLIQFQNNGVVDDSQLPKDRFSAERLKGVDSTLKIQPAKLEDSAVYLCASSSGRAVSETQYFGPGTRLLVL.